These 20 T cell receptor beta chains were all obtained from the same sample, sequenced in a study of cytomegalovirus exposure and HLA in healthy donors. The PCR was carried out with 60 Vbeta primers and 13 Jbeta primers. The method was immunoSEQ multiplex PCR; TCRdb's version includes in-frame clones alone and lacks a portion of them. In the table there are about 150,000 clones, roughly 82% of which are singletons. The sample taken for sequencing was PBMCs. The receptors stem from a young man in good health and CMV-seronegative.

The chain joins TRBV5-6 to TRBJ1-2; 7 positions agree with TRBD1. Germline V gene sequence: CDR1 SGHDT, CDR2 YYEEEE. CDR3 size: 15 residues. With V trimmed by 4 bases and J by 2 bases, 8 bases remained unmatched. The DNA of the CDR3 is TGTGCCAGCAGCACCCTGACAGGGCTGAACTATGGCTACACCTTC. Translated: CASSTLTGLNYGYTF.

CDR3 sequence (DNA): TGTGCCAGCAGCCCTAGGACAGGGAAGGGATCACCCCTCCACTTT. Translated: CASSPRTGKGSPLHF. The chain links TRBV9 to TRBJ1-6; TRBD1 agrees at 8 bases. The V gene's germline CDR1 is SGDLS and CDR2 YYNGEE. The CDR3 is made up of 15 amino acids. The V and J ends lost 4 bases and 10 bases, in that order; junction bases with no gene match: 10.

The chain links TRBV19 to TRBJ2-3; 8 bases map to TRBD2. Germline loops: CDR1 LNHDA, CDR2 SQIVND (reference sequence). The length of the CDR3 is 16 residues. J was trimmed by 1 base and V by 3 bases; bases with no gene match: 6. The CDR3 DNA reads TGTGCCAGTAGTATTACGGGGGGGCCTCGCACAGATACGCAGTATTTT. It specifies CASSITGGPRTDTQYF.

This clone appeared a single time. J is TRBJ2-2 and V is TRBV19; 10 bases map to TRBD1. Germline CDR1 LNHDA, CDR2 SQIVND (reference sequence). This CDR3 is 16 amino acids long. With 3 bases clipped from V and 6 bases from J, the junction kept 7 bases outside the gene matches. CDR3: CASSMGQGTGAGELFF. The CDR3 DNA sequence: TGTGCCAGTAGTATGGGGCAGGGGACAGGGGCCGGGGAGCTGTTTTTT. Looking up the rest from reference TRBV19 and TRBJ2-2 gives the full variable domain: DGGITQSPKYLFRKEGQNVTLSCEQNLNHDAMYWYRQDPGQGLRLIYYSQIVNDFQKGDIAEGYSVSREKKESFPLTVTSAQKNPTAFYLCASSMGQGTGAGELFFGEGSRLTVL.

This clone appeared a few times. The genes are TRBV11-3 and TRBJ2-7; D gene unclear. V was clipped by 5 bases and J by 7 bases, with 15 bases between them. CDR1 is SGHNT and CDR2 is YENEEA in the germline V gene. The CDR3 extends over 13 amino acids. CDR3 nucleotides: TGTGCCAGCAGCCGGAGCTTAGGCGGTGAGCAGTACTTC. Translated, it gives CASSRSLGGEQYF.

The chain joins TRBV7-9 to TRBJ2-7, with D possibly TRBD1 on 6 matching bases. Trimming pared 1 base from V and 1 base from J, leaving 11 bases between. Germline V lookup: CDR1 SEHNR, CDR2 FQNEAQ (reference sequence). The CDR3 spans 15 residues. For the CDR3, the DNA is TGTGCCAGCAGCTTAGAAACAGGGTGGTCCTACGAGCAGTACTTC. It is translated as CASSLETGWSYEQYF. The complete variable domain, with remaining parts taken from reference TRBV7-9 and TRBJ2-7, reads DTGVSQNPRHKITKRGQNVTFRCDPISEHNRLYWYRQTLGQGPEFLTYFQNEAQLEKSRLLSDRFSAERPKGSFSTLEIQRTEQGDSAMYLCASSLETGWSYEQYFGPGTRLTVT.

The chain is built from TRBV28 and TRBJ1-2; D may be TRBD1 (5 bases). Trimming shortened V by 3 bases and J by 3 bases, and 14 bases separated the two germline ends. The CDR3 has 15 residues. Germline CDR1 MDHEN, CDR2 SYDVKM. The DNA for the CDR3 is TGTGCCAGCAGTTTCAGAACACGGGGGGACTATGGCTACACCTTC. This translates into CASSFRTRGDYGYTF.

The V and J genes are TRBV28 and TRBJ1-1; D is possibly TRBD1 (6 bases). Germline lookup yields CDR1 MDHEN and CDR2 SYDVKM. The CDR3 is 17 amino acids. Trimming removed 5 bases from V and 5 bases from J, with 24 bases in between. The CDR3 DNA reads TGTGCCAGCAGTCCCCTCGTTGGGGGCGTCTTCGGAACTGAAGCTTTCTTT. Protein: CASSPLVGGVFGTEAFF.

The chain employs TRBV4-1 and TRBJ2-7; 10 bases map to TRBD1. V shed 3 bases and J 1 base; nucleotides not matched to a gene: 6. The CDR3 loop spans 16 amino acids. Germline-derived CDR1 and CDR2 are MGHRA and YSYEKL. CDR3 nucleotide sequence: TGCGCCAGCAGCCAGAGGGACAGGGGACTTTCCTACGAGCAGTACTTC. As protein: CASSQRDRGLSYEQYF.

J is TRBJ1-1 and V is TRBV9, with 7 bases matching TRBD1. CDR1 SGDLS and CDR2 YYNGEE come from the germline V gene. J gave up 1 base and V 2 bases, and 2 bases lay outside the gene matches. This CDR3 has 14 residues. The CDR3 DNA follows: TGTGCCAGCAGCGTGGACAGGACGAACACTGAAGCTTTCTTT. Translated, it gives CASSVDRTNTEAFF.

This chain connects TRBV30 to TRBJ2-6; TRBD2 is a possible D gene (6 bases). V was shortened by 0 bases and J by 2 bases, with 17 bases between the two germline ends. Germline CDR1 is GTSNPN and CDR2 is SVGIG (reference sequence). CDR3 length: 18 residues. The CDR3 is CAWSVGRGGLTGANVLTF. The CDR3 DNA reads as TGTGCCTGGAGTGTCGGTAGGGGAGGTTTAACTGGGGCCAACGTCCTGACTTTC.

J is TRBJ1-4 and V is TRBV27; tentatively, D is TRBD1 (5 bases). Germline V CDR1 and CDR2: MNHEY, SMNVEV (reference sequence). The CDR3 length is 18 residues. The V and J ends lost 2 bases and 5 bases respectively, with 21 bases between them. DNA of the CDR3: TGTGCCAGCAGTTTAAGGGGAGGAGGGTCTCTTTGGAATGAAAAACTGTTTTTT. This codes for CASSLRGGGSLWNEKLFF.

This clone was observed a handful of times. The chain joins TRBV28 to TRBJ2-7; 8 nucleotides align to TRBD1. CDR1 is MDHEN and CDR2 is SYDVKM in the germline V gene. CDR3 length: 15 residues. V lost 4 bases and J lost 4; bases outside the gene matches: 9. The chain's CDR3 is CASSYTGGSTYEQYF. The DNA of the CDR3 is TGTGCCAGCAGTTATACAGGGGGAAGCACGTACGAGCAGTACTTC.

The chain is built from TRBV18 and TRBJ2-5; TRBD2 is a possible D gene (6 bases). The DNA end lines up better with TRBJ2-7; the J call may be wrong. CDR3 length: 15 residues. Germline loops: CDR1 KGHSH, CDR2 LQKENI. The CDR3 bases are TGTGCCAGCTCACCACCGGGGACTCCCAACTACGAGCAGTACTTC. Translation gives CASSPPGTPNYEQYF.

This sequence joins TRBV19 and TRBJ1-2; no firm D call. CDR1 LNHDA and CDR2 SQIVND come from the germline V gene (reference sequence). CDR3 length equals 16 residues. Deletions cut 3 bases from V and 0 bases from J, with 14 bases between. CDR3 residues: CASSIPRDTANYGYTF. CDR3 in DNA: TGTGCCAGTAGTATTCCCCGAGACACAGCTAACTATGGCTACACCTTC.

The chain recombines TRBV18 with TRBJ1-5, with 9 bases lining up with TRBD1. Germline trimming cut 3 bases from V and 0 bases from J; bases unmatched to any gene: 9. The CDR3 extends over 18 amino acids. CDR1 is KGHSH and CDR2 is LQKENI in the germline V gene. CDR3 DNA: TGTGCCAGCTCACCTTATTCGACAGGGGGTTTTAGCAATCAGCCCCAGCATTTT. It codes for CASSPYSTGGFSNQPQHF.

Turning to this clone: At one end, the junction sequence differs from germline, possibly due to a read error. The CDR3 bases are TGTGCCAGCAGCCCCCGACAGGGAATAAACAGTCAGTACTTC. Encoded protein: CASSPRQGINSQYF. This chain uses TRBV9 with TRBJ2-4, with 7 bases aligning to TRBD1. Germline CDR1 SGDLS, CDR2 YYNGEE. This CDR3 region has 14 residues.

This clone was recorded only once. The chain links TRBV19 to TRBJ2-3; 9 positions match TRBD2. There are 16 residues in the CDR3. Trimming removed 5 bases from V and 3 bases from J; junction bases left unmatched: 9. Germline CDR1 and CDR2: LNHDA and SQIVND (reference sequence). The CDR3 protein is CASSELAGERTDTQYF. For the CDR3, the DNA is TGTGCCAGTAGTGAGTTAGCGGGGGAACGGACAGATACGCAGTATTTT.

This rearrangement joins TRBV9 to TRBJ1-2, with D maybe TRBD1 (5 bases). Trimming pared 0 bases from V and 4 bases from J, leaving 13 bases between. Germline V CDR1 and CDR2: SGDLS, YYNGEE. The CDR3 totals 15 residues. CDR3 sequence: CASSVDSRVGYGYTF. CDR3 in DNA: TGTGCCAGCAGCGTAGATTCCAGGGTCGGCTATGGCTACACCTTC.

The V and J genes are TRBV28 and TRBJ1-2, with D perhaps TRBD1 (5 bases). Germline V gives CDR1 MDHEN, CDR2 SYDVKM. The CDR3 runs to 11 residues. Trimming removed 6 bases from V and 6 bases from J, with 8 bases in between. CDR3 DNA sequence: TGTGCCAGCAGCAGGGTAGATGGCTACACCTTC. Translated: CASSRVDGYTF.